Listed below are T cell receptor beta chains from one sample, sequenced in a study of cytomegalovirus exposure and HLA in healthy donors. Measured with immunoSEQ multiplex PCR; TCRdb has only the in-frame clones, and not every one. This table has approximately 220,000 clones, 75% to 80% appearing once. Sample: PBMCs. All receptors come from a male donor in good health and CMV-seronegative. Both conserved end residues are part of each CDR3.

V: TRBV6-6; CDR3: CASSYPDRDEQYF
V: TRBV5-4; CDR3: CASSQPTSGQETQYF
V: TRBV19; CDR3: CASTDRGNQPQHF
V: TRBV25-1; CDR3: CASSEYSGAQYF
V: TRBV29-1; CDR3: CSYQAAGFTEAFF
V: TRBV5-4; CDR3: CASSSDRPYGYTF
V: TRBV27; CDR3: CASSPRQGWRTEAFF
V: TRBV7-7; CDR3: CASSFQQGSGEQFF
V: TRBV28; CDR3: CASSFRGSLEAFF
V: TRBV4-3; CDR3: CASSRGSGPGTLAGYTF
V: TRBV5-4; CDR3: CASSSRTTNTEAFF
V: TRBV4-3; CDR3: CASSQDNNWLDSSNEQFF
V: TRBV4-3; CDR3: CASSQGTAGNTIYF
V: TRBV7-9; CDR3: CASSPLGPPYEQYF
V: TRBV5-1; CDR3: CASSLGASGGFTDTQYF
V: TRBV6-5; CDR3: CASSYNGAGFSSPLHF
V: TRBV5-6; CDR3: CASSLTGGAKARMEQYF
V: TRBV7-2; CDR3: CASSFPAGQDEAFF
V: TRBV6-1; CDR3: CASSEFRGTEQFF
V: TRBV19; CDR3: CASTPRQGYPYGYTF
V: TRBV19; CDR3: CASRTTGSGNTIYF
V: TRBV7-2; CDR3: CASSHDRGLEAFF
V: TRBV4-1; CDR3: CASSLRGNEQFF
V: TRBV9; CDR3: CASTPRAGGQGYNEQFF
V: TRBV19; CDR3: CASSIDRGPSEKLFF
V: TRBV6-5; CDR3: CASRAGGAETGELFF